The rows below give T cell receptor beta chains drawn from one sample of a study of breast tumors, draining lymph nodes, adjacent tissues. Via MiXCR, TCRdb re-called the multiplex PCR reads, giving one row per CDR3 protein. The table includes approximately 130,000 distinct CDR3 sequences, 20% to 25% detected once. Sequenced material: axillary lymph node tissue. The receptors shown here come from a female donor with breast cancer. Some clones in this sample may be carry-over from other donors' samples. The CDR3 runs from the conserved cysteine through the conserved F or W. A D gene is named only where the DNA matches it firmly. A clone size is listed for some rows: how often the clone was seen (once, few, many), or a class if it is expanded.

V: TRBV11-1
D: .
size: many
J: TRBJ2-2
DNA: TGTGCCAGCGGAAGCAGGAACACCGGGGAGCTGTTTTTT
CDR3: CASGSRNTGELFF

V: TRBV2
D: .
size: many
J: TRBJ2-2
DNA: TGTGCCAGCCGACAGACAGTTACGAACACCGGGGAGCTGTTTTTT
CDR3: CASRQTVTNTGELFF

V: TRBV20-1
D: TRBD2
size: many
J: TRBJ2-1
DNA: TGCAGTGCCACCAGGAGCGGGAGGATCAAGAATGAGCAGTTCTTC
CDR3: CSATRSGRIKNEQFF

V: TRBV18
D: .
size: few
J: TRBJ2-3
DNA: TGTGCCAGCTGTCCCCTACAGGACGCGACGAATACGCAGTATTTT
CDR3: CASCPLQDATNTQYF

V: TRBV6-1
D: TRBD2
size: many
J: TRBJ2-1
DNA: TGTGCCAGCCTTCCGGGACTAGCGGGTAGGAATGAGCAGTTCTTC
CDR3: CASLPGLAGRNEQFF

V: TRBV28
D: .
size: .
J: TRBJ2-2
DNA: TGTGCCAGCACGACAATCCGGGACACTAACACCGGGGAGCTGTTTTTT
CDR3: CASTTIRDTNTGELFF

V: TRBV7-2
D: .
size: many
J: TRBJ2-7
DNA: TGTGCCAGCAGCTTAGTCCCTGGGACCTACGAGCAGTACTTC
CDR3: CASSLVPGTYEQYF

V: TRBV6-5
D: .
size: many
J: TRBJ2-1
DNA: TGTGCCAGCAGTTACTCCCGGGGCGGCGGGAAGTTCTTC
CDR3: CASSYSRGGGKFF

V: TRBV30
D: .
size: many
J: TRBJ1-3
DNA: TGTGCCTGGAGTGTCGGACCCTCTGGAAACACCATATATTTT
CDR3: CAWSVGPSGNTIYF

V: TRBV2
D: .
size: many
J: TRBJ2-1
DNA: TGTGCCAGCAGTGAGTTGGCAAAGCAGTTCTTC
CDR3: CASSELAKQFF

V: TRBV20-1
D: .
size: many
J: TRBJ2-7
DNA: TGCAGTGCTAGAGAGGCCCTAGTAAGCTACGAGCAGTACTTC
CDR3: CSAREALVSYEQYF

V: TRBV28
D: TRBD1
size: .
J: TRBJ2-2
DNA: TGTGCCAGCACTCTATGGGGGACAGGGGGCACCGGGGAGCTGTTTTTT
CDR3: CASTLWGTGGTGELFF

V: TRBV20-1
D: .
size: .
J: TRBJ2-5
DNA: TGCAGTGCTAGAATACCCTCCCAGCCGGGGACCCAGTACTTC
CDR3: CSARIPSQPGTQYF

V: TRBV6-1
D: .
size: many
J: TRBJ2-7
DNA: TGTGCCAGCGGTGCCCGGGACAAAGCCTACGAGCAGTACTTC
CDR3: CASGARDKAYEQYF

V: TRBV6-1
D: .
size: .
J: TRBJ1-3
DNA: TGTGCCAGCAGTGGAAGCAGGCCCTCTGGAAACACCATATATTTT
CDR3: CASSGSRPSGNTIYF

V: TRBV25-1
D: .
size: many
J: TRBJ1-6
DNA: TGTGCCAGCAGTGATCATCGTAGGGCAGGTTATAATTCACCCCTCCACTTT
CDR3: CASSDHRRAGYNSPLHF

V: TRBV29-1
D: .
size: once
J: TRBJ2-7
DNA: TGCAGCGCCTCTCGGGGCGCGGGCCACGAGCAGTGCTTC
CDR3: CSASRGAGHEQCF

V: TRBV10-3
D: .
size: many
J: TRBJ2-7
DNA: TGTGCCATCAGGCCCGGAAAAGCAGGGCCCGAGCAGTACTTC
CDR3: CAIRPGKAGPEQYF

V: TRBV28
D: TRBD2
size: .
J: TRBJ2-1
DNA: TGTGCCAGCAGTTTATGGGCTAGCGGGAGGGCCGGGTACAATGAGCAGTTCTTC
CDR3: CASSLWASGRAGYNEQFF

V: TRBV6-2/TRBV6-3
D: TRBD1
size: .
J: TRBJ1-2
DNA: TGTGCCAGCAGCCGGGGACAGGCCCTCTATGGCTACACCTTC
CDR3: CASSRGQALYGYTF

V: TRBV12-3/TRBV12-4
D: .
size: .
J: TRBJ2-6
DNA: TGTGCCAGCAGTTTACCGGGGTCTGGGGCCAACGTCCTGACTTTC
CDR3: CASSLPGSGANVLTF

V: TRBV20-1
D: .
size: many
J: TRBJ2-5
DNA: TGCAGTGCTAGAGATTTCCAGGGAGAGACCCAGTACTTC
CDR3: CSARDFQGETQYF

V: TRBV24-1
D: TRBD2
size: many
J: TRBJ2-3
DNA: TGTGCCACCAGTGATTTGGGGACTAGCGGGAAAGGGTATACGCAGTATTTT
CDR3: CATSDLGTSGKGYTQYF

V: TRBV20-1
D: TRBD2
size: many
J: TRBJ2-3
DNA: TGCAGTGTGATAAGCGGGAGGCCGGTAGATACGCAGTATTTT
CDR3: CSVISGRPVDTQYF

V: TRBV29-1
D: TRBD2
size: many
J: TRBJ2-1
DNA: TGCAGCGTAGGACTAGCGGGAGAGGGTGAGCAGTTCTTC
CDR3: CSVGLAGEGEQFF